Below are 9 T cell receptor beta chains sequenced from a single sample in a study of blood T cell repertoires in COVID-19. Clones were read by immunoSEQ multiplex PCR, and TCRdb kept only the in-frame ones, dropping some. The sample yields 250,000 to 350,000 clones, about 92% seen once. Sequencing input: PBMCs or T cells enriched from blood (not recorded which). These receptors were collected from a man aged 55-75 years who had recovered from COVID-19.

J is TRBJ1-4 and V is TRBV18; 7 nucleotides line up with TRBD1. V gave up 3 bases and J gave up 5 bases; unmatched junction bases: 3. Germline-derived CDR1 and CDR2 are KGHSH and LQKENI. This CDR3 region has 14 residues. The CDR3 is CASSPTGPNEKLFF. CDR3 coding DNA: TGTGCCAGCTCACCGACAGGGCCGAATGAAAAACTGTTTTTT.

This chain joins TRBV29-1 and TRBJ1-1; 7 positions agree with TRBD1. Germline CDR1 is SQVTM and CDR2 is ANQGSEA. V gave up 2 bases and J gave up 6 bases; unmatched junction bases: 3. The CDR3 runs 12 residues. As DNA, the CDR3 is TGCAGCGTTGAACTCCAGGGGGCTGAAGCTTTCTTT. This gives the protein CSVELQGAEAFF.

V and J are TRBV12-3 or TRBV12-4 and TRBJ2-7; possibly TRBD1 for D (6 bases). Trimming cost V 4 bases and J 1 base, with 8 bases left between them. There are 13 residues in the CDR3. In nucleotides, the CDR3 is TGTGCCAGCAGTTCAGGGGTTTCCTACGAGCAGTACTTC. Encoded protein: CASSSGVSYEQYF.

The rearrangement joins TRBV5-8 to TRBJ2-3; 7 bases agree with TRBD2. The length of the CDR3 is 13 residues. In germline, CDR1 is SGHTS, CDR2 YDEGEE. Losses at the gene ends were 5 bases for V and 3 bases for J; bases not matched to a gene: 3. The DNA for the CDR3 is TGTGCCAGCAGTAATAGCGGGACAGATACGCAGTATTTT. Translation gives CASSNSGTDTQYF.

In this sample, this clone turned up once. This chain links TRBV5-1 with TRBJ2-1, with D tentatively TRBD2 (6 bases). Germline values: CDR1 SGHRS, CDR2 YFSETQ. The CDR3 spans 12 residues. V dropped 5 bases and J dropped 7 bases, with 10 bases sitting between them. The CDR3: CASRGRENEQFF. The CDR3 DNA is TGCGCCAGCAGGGGCCGGGAGAATGAGCAGTTCTTC.

Only one count was recorded for this clone. The chain carries TRBV5-3 and TRBJ2-1; TRBD2 matches 10 bases. TRBV5-3 is identified as an open reading frame with a role that is uncertain. The CDR3 spans 14 residues. The ends lost 4 bases at V and 5 bases at J; junction bases unmatched: 3. CDR3 amino acids: CARSGAGGDNEQFF. For the CDR3, the DNA is TGTGCCAGAAGCGGAGCGGGAGGGGACAATGAGCAGTTCTTC.

The chain combines TRBV2 with TRBJ1-4, with D perhaps matching TRBD1 (5 bases). With 8 bases removed from V and 7 bases from J, the gap between germline ends came to 17 bases. The CDR3 is 14 amino acids. Germline values: CDR1 SNHLY, CDR2 FYNNEI. CDR3 amino acids: CASGIQRRGEKLFF. The CDR3 DNA sequence: TGTGCCAGCGGTATTCAGAGGAGGGGTGAAAAACTGTTTTTT.

The chain carries TRBV29-1 and TRBJ1-2; possibly TRBD1 for D (5 bases). This CDR3 is 13 amino acids long. V was clipped by 6 bases and J by 1 base, with 12 bases between them. Germline V lookup: CDR1 SQVTM, CDR2 ANQGSEA. The CDR3 nucleotides are TGCAGCGTCGTTGGTCAGGGTAACTATGGCTACACCTTC. Amino acids: CSVVGQGNYGYTF.

This clone was seen a few times. The rearrangement links TRBV4-2 to TRBJ2-5; the D is unclear. Germline values: CDR1 LGHNA, CDR2 YNFKEQ. The CDR3 consists of 15 residues. The V end lost 0 bases, the J end lost 2 bases, and 10 bases lay between the germline ends. The CDR3 here is CASSQDLTAQETQYF. CDR3 coding DNA: TGTGCCAGCAGCCAAGATTTGACTGCTCAAGAGACCCAGTACTTC.